This T cell receptor (beta chain) was captured in a study of cytomegalovirus exposure and HLA in healthy donors. Only in-frame clones appear in the TCRdb table, and some are missing; sequencing was by immunoSEQ multiplex PCR. Here the sample spans roughly 240,000 clones, about 87% being singletons. This clone has just one count. CDR1 and CDR2 from the germline V gene are MNHEY and SVGAGI. The CDR3 covers 15 residues. J was trimmed by 5 bases and V by 5 bases; bases with no gene match: 9. The gene calls are TRBV6-5 and TRBJ2-5; 9 bases map to TRBD2. Material for sequencing was PBMCs. The receptor's source is a young man in good health and CMV-seronegative. The CDR3 nucleotides are TGTGCCAGCAGTCCGGGGGGACTAGCAAGCGAGACCCAGTACTTC. As protein: CASSPGGLASETQYF.